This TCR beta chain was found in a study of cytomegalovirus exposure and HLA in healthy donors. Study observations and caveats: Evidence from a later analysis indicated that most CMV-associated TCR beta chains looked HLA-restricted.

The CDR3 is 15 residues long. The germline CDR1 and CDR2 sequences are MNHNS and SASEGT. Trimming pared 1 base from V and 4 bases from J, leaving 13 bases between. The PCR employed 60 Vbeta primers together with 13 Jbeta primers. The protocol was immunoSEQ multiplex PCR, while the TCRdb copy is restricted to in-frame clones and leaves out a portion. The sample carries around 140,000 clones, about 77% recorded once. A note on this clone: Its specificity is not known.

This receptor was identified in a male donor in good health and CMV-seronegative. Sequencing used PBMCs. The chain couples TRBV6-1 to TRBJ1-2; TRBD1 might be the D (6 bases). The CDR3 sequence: CASSEGGRTSYGYTF. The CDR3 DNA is TGTGCCAGCAGTGAAGGGGGGCGGACCTCCTATGGCTACACCTTC.